The 13 T cell receptor beta chains below come from one sample, sequenced in a study of regulatory T cells in long-lasting Graves disease. The sample's time point: persistent/refractory GD, antithyroid drugs over 5 years with positive TRAb. After RNA was extracted from PBMCs, the TCR library was made from it. To make TCR beta libraries, researchers used iRepertoire HTBI primers and Arm-PCR of CDR3 regions. TCRdb re-derived calls from the multiplex PCR reads in MiXCR, one entry per CDR3 protein. The profile shows around 450,000 distinct CDR3 sequences, under 25% of them singletons. The sample was peripheral blood mononuclear cells (PBMCs), taken when the disease was refractory, from a patient treated with antithyroid drugs. Source of these receptors: a female donor with Graves disease.

The gene calls are TRBV6-1 and TRBJ2-5; D gene ambiguous. Per germline, CDR1 MNHNS and CDR2 SASEGT. This CDR3 comprises 13 residues. The V and J ends lost 6 bases and 0 bases respectively, with 8 bases between them. This CDR3 reads CASSRTYQETQYF. In DNA form, the CDR3 reads TGTGCCAGCAGCCGGACGTACCAAGAGACCCAGTACTTC.

This clonotype was counted many times. The rearrangement links TRBV28 to TRBJ2-7, with 7 nucleotides matching TRBD1. CDR1 and CDR2 from the germline V gene are MDHEN and SYDVKM. V gave up 6 bases and J gave up 3 bases; unmatched junction bases: 8. This CDR3 has 14 amino acids. CDR3 nucleotide sequence: TGTGCCAGCAGACCCAGGGGGTTGGTCTACGAGCAGTACTTC. It encodes CASRPRGLVYEQYF. Full variable domain (missing parts from reference TRBV28 and TRBJ2-7): DVKVTQSSRYLVKRTGEKVFLECVQDMDHENMFWYRQDPGLGLRLIYFSYDVKMKEKGDIPEGYSVSREKKERFSLILESASTNQTSMYLCASRPRGLVYEQYFGPGTRLTVT.

J is TRBJ1-1 and V is TRBV3-1; TRBD1 aligns across 9 bases. The length of the CDR3 is 15 residues. Unmatched junction bases numbered 7, after V lost 4 bases and J lost 4 bases. Germline values: CDR1 LGHDT, CDR2 YNNKEL (reference sequence). CDR3 sequence: CASSRWDRAGTEAFF. The CDR3 DNA sequence: TGTGCCAGCAGCCGGTGGGACAGGGCGGGCACTGAAGCTTTCTTT. Complete variable domain (other parts from reference TRBV3-1 and TRBJ1-1): DTAVSQTPKYLVTQMGNDKSIKCEQNLGHDTMYWYKQDSKKFLKIMFSYNNKELIINETVPNRFSPKSPDKAHLNLHINSLELGDSAVYFCASSRWDRAGTEAFFGQGTRLTVV.

This chain uses TRBV4-1 with TRBJ2-7; D tentatively fits TRBD1 or TRBD2 (6 bases each). From germline, CDR1 is MGHRA and CDR2 YSYEKL. The CDR3 covers 18 residues. V was clipped by 0 bases and J by 0 bases, with 18 bases between them. The CDR3 sequence is CASSQDPSGAGSSYEQYF. CDR3 in DNA: TGCGCCAGCAGCCAAGACCCGTCGGGGGCAGGCAGCTCCTACGAGCAGTACTTC.

The table lists this clonotype with many counts. V and J are TRBV24-1 and TRBJ2-5, with 8 bases aligning to TRBD1. The junction had 14 bases not matched to a gene; V was cut back by 4 bases and J by 5 bases. The CDR3 is made up of 17 amino acids. Germline V gives CDR1 KGHDR, CDR2 SFDVKD. The CDR3, as DNA: TGTGCCACCAGTGACCCACCCCGAGGACAGGGCTCGGAGACCCAGTACTTC. Its protein product is CATSDPPRGQGSETQYF.

V gene TRBV9 combines with J gene TRBJ1-5; 7 bases match TRBD1. Germline trimming cut 4 bases from V and 5 bases from J; bases unmatched to any gene: 6. Germline CDR1 and CDR2: SGDLS and YYNGEE. This CDR3 has 14 residues. Here the CDR3 DNA reads TGTGCCAGCAGCCAGACAGGGTCAGATCAGCCCCAGCATTTT. As protein: CASSQTGSDQPQHF.

This clonotype was recorded at least ten times. The V call is TRBV10-3, the J call TRBJ2-7; TRBD1 aligns across 8 bases. V lost 0 bases and J lost 5; bases outside the gene matches: 6. The V gene's germline CDR1 is ENHRY and CDR2 SYGVKD. The CDR3 runs to 15 residues. The CDR3 DNA reads TGTGCCATCAGTGAGTCGCCTCGGACAGGGAACGAGCAGTACTTC. Translated, it gives CAISESPRTGNEQYF.

This clonotype was recorded a few times. One end of the junction is discordant with germline, which a read error may explain. This chain links TRBV6-5 with TRBJ1-2; TRBD1 might be the D (5 bases). This CDR3 spans 15 amino acids. Germline CDR1 is MNHEY and CDR2 is SVGAGI. The CDR3 region is CASSYSGGYGYDYTF. CDR3 bases: TGTGCCAGCAGTTACTCCGGGGGATACGGCTATGACTACACCTTC.

The chain is built from TRBV9 and TRBJ2-3; 9 nucleotides agree with TRBD1. The CDR3 spans 17 residues. Germline CDR1 and CDR2: SGDLS and YYNGEE. V lost 4 bases, J lost 2 bases, and 11 bases stayed unmatched. CDR3 amino acids: CASSLNPGTGNTDTQYF. CDR3 DNA sequence: TGTGCCAGCAGCCTCAACCCCGGGACAGGGAACACAGATACGCAGTATTTT. The full variable domain, its missing parts supplied by reference TRBV9 and TRBJ2-3, is DSGVTQTPKHLITATGQRVTLRCSPRSGDLSVYWYQQSLDQGLQFLIQYYNGEERAKGNILERFSAQQFPDLHSELNLSSLELGDSALYFCASSLNPGTGNTDTQYFGPGTRLTVL.

V usage is TRBV4-1 and J usage is TRBJ2-5, with D possibly matching TRBD2 (6 bases). The CDR3 covers 15 residues. Between the trimmed V and J ends, which lost 3 bases and 2 bases, there was a span of 13 bases. The germline CDR1 and CDR2 sequences are MGHRA and YSYEKL. The CDR3 DNA follows: TGCGCCAGCAGCCACCGGGACTTAATTCAAGAGACCCAGTACTTC. This gives the protein CASSHRDLIQETQYF.

The chain uses TRBV10-3 and TRBJ2-3, with 7 bases fitting TRBD1. This CDR3 has 15 amino acids. Germline lookup yields CDR1 ENHRY and CDR2 SYGVKD. With 3 bases clipped from V and 2 bases from J, the junction kept 5 bases outside the gene matches. Here the CDR3 reads CAISDPGQNTDTQYF. CDR3 nucleotide sequence: TGTGCCATCAGTGACCCGGGACAGAACACAGATACGCAGTATTTT.

The chain couples TRBV6-2 or TRBV6-3 to TRBJ2-1, with D possibly called TRBD1 or TRBD2 (5 bases each). The V end lost 5 bases, the J end lost 7 bases, and 18 bases lay between the germline ends. The CDR3 is 15 amino acids. The germline CDR1 and CDR2 sequences are MNHEY and SVGEGT. CDR3 coding DNA: TGTGCCAGCAGTGAAGAGCCAGGGTGGGAGAATGAGCAGTTCTTC. It encodes CASSEEPGWENEQFF.

This clonotype was detected ten times or more. The chain has TRBV11-2 and TRBJ2-7; the D gene is possibly TRBD1 (5 bases). The CDR3 is 15 amino acids. V lost 1 base to trimming and J lost 5 bases, with 15 bases between them. From germline, CDR1 is SGHAT and CDR2 FQNNGV. The CDR3 DNA sequence: TGTGCCAGCAGCTTAGCTGACAGTTGGTGGAACGAGCAGTACTTC. Protein: CASSLADSWWNEQYF.